The clone carrying this T cell receptor beta chain was detected many times. What it binds is unknown. This entry belongs to a study of T cell repertoires in cytomegalovirus infection. Turning to the study itself: Both CMV infection and a matching HLA type were indicated by public TCR beta signatures.

Regarding the study as a whole: Carriers of CMV and the relevant HLA type were discriminated by public TCR beta frequency.

Each CDR3 protein gets one entry after TCRdb re-called the reads with MiXCR. The top ten clones hold around a sixth of a sample with roughly 730,000 distinct CDR3 sequences, 30% to 40% of them seen once. Sequencing was performed on cultured PBMCs, taken from culture after CMV antigen stimulation. This receptor was taken from a human donor in good health (CMV status not recorded). Some clones in this sample may be carry-over from other donors' samples.

CDR3 coding DNA: TGTGCCAGCAGCTCGAGAAACCCAAGCGGTTCACCCCTCCACTTT. Translating gives CASSSRNPSGSPLHF. The V call is TRBV7-2, the J call TRBJ1-6, with D uncertain. CDR3 length: 15 amino acids. The germline V and J ends were trimmed by 4 bases and 9 bases, with 16 bases remaining between them. From germline, CDR1 is SGHTA and CDR2 FQGNSA. Full variable domain (rest looked up from reference TRBV7-2 and TRBJ1-6): GAGVSQSPSNKVTEKGKDVELRCDPISGHTALYWYRQSLGQGLEFLIYFQGNSAPDKSGLPSDRFSAERTGGSVSTLTIQRTQQEDSAVYLCASSSRNPSGSPLHFGNGTRLTVT.